The T cell receptor (beta chain) under discussion was sequenced for a study of vaccination and CD4 T cells after COVID-19. As for the study in general: Participants received two doses of either BNT162b2 or mRNA-1273 vaccine. Points from the study as a whole: Post-vaccination, and not before, a median roughly 90% of reactive clones appeared in convalescent patients.

Sequencing of cultured CD4+ T cell DNA used the Oncomine TCR Beta short-read assay. Scientists extracted genomic DNA from CD4+ T cells grown in culture. Each CDR3 protein is one row after TCRdb ran MiXCR on the PCR reads. The sample shows about 9,500 distinct CDR3 sequences, about 35% of them seen only once. This clonotype was detected a few times. As yet, its antigen is unknown. Germline-derived CDR1 and CDR2 are MDHEN and SYDVKM. This CDR3 comprises 16 residues. The V gene lost 4 bases and the J gene lost 5 bases, with 17 bases spanning the gap. Treatment described: roughly 10-day PBMC culture with coronavirus spike peptide pools or control peptides (ViraFEST assay). These CD4+ T cells came from an unexposed donor, sampled before the COVID-19 pandemic (2011-2018). Cultures got half-medium changes with IL-2 on days 3 and 7.

The clonotype was recovered from a human donor in good health. The source material was CD4+ T cells from blood, cultured in vitro. V usage is TRBV28 and J usage is TRBJ2-2; D may be TRBD1 or TRBD2 (7 bases each). The DNA of the CDR3 is TGTGCCAGCAGTTCCCAGGGAGGGGGCAAAACCGGGGAGCTGTTTTTT. As protein: CASSSQGGGKTGELFF.